The next 27 T cell receptor beta chains were all read from a single sample in a study of T-cell reconstitution after alpha-beta-depleted transplantation in children. Unique molecular identifiers were incorporated into the prepared TCRbeta library. TCRdb reprocessed the PCR reads via MiXCR and lists one record per CDR3 protein. The table lists 600,000 to 700,000 distinct CDR3 sequences, around 13% of them singletons. Sequencing used PBMCs, obtained before TCRalphabeta/CD19-depleted stem cell transplant. All receptors come from a girl aged 2 to 9 with congenital amegakaryocytic thrombocytopenia, due to receive a stem cell transplant.

Ten or more counts support this clonotype. The chain carries TRBV6-5 and TRBJ2-5; 7 bases match TRBD2. V lost 0 bases and J lost 3; bases outside the gene matches: 4. CDR1 is MNHEY, CDR2 SVGAGI, per germline. CDR3 size: 15 residues. CDR3 in DNA: TGTGCCAGCAGTTACTCGCCTAGCGGAAAAGAGACCCAGTACTTC. Amino acid sequence: CASSYSPSGKETQYF.

J is TRBJ2-2 and V is TRBV3-1; 12 nucleotides match TRBD2. V lost 4 bases, J lost 5 bases, and 11 bases stayed unmatched. CDR1 is LGHDT, CDR2 YNNKEL, per germline (reference sequence). This CDR3 has 18 residues. CDR3 in amino acids: CASSPLAGGPRETGELFF. The CDR3, as DNA: TGTGCCAGCAGCCCGCTAGCGGGAGGGCCCAGGGAAACCGGGGAGCTGTTTTTT.

This clonotype was seen many times. The genes are TRBV5-1 and TRBJ1-3; 7 nucleotides line up with TRBD1. The length of the CDR3 is 16 residues. Germline CDR1 reads SGHRS; CDR2 reads YFSETQ. J lost 1 base, V lost 1 base, and 5 bases had no gene match. The CDR3 DNA is TGCGCCAGCAGCTTGTCAGGGGACAGTTCTGGAAACACCATATATTTT. Translated, it gives CASSLSGDSSGNTIYF.

The rearrangement joins TRBV28 to TRBJ2-1, with a weak D call TRBD1 (6 bases). CDR3 length: 13 amino acids. Germline assignment: CDR1 MDHEN and CDR2 SYDVKM. The germline V and J ends were trimmed by 10 bases and 4 bases, with 14 bases remaining between them. The CDR3 protein is CATLRTAYNEQFF. The CDR3 DNA reads as TGTGCCACCCTACGGACAGCGTACAATGAGCAGTTCTTC. Full variable domain (missing parts from reference TRBV28 and TRBJ2-1): DVKVTQSSRYLVKRTGEKVFLECVQDMDHENMFWYRQDPGLGLRLIYFSYDVKMKEKGDIPEGYSVSREKKERFSLILESASTNQTSMYLCATLRTAYNEQFFGPGTRLTVL.

This clonotype was seen many times. The chain recombines TRBV5-1 with TRBJ1-1; 7 nucleotides match TRBD1. This CDR3 is built from 15 residues. V lost 1 base, J lost 0 bases, and 3 bases stayed unmatched. In germline, CDR1 is SGHRS, CDR2 YFSETQ. CDR3 region: CASSLLGGMNTEAFF. In nucleotides, the CDR3 is TGCGCCAGCAGCTTGTTAGGGGGCATGAACACTGAAGCTTTCTTT.

At least ten counts were recorded for this clonotype. The V call is TRBV12-3 or TRBV12-4, the J call TRBJ1-4; weak D call: TRBD1 (6 bases). This CDR3 has 21 residues. V was pared by 4 bases and J by 2 bases, with 29 bases between. CDR3 nucleotide sequence: TGTGCCAGCAGTTCCCAGGGGTGGCTTTCGGTGGGTGAGCCGACTAATGAAAAACTGTTTTTT. Translation: CASSSQGWLSVGEPTNEKLFF.

In this sample, this clonotype turned up a few times. The gene calls are TRBV7-2 and TRBJ2-7; possibly TRBD1 or TRBD2 for D (5 bases each). V was pared by 5 bases and J by 0 bases, with 14 bases between. Germline CDR1 is SGHTA and CDR2 is FQGNSA. The CDR3 runs to 15 residues. Here the CDR3 DNA reads TGTGCCAGCAGCGCGGTAGGGACGGTCTCCTACGAGCAGTACTTC. Its translation: CASSAVGTVSYEQYF.

This clonotype was seen ten or more times. The rearrangement joins TRBV28 to TRBJ2-7; the D is unclear. This CDR3 has 14 amino acids. Trimming stripped 1 base from V and 4 bases from J, with 11 bases between. CDR1 MDHEN and CDR2 SYDVKM come from the germline V gene. The CDR3 reads CASSLLGSNYEQYF. DNA for the CDR3: TGTGCCAGCAGTTTATTGGGGTCTAATTACGAGCAGTACTTC. Full variable domain (missing parts from reference TRBV28 and TRBJ2-7): DVKVTQSSRYLVKRTGEKVFLECVQDMDHENMFWYRQDPGLGLRLIYFSYDVKMKEKGDIPEGYSVSREKKERFSLILESASTNQTSMYLCASSLLGSNYEQYFGPGTRLTVT.

This clonotype was found a few times. The chain employs TRBV30 and TRBJ2-7; TRBD2 matches at 9 bases. Germline V gene lookup returns CDR1 GTSNPN and CDR2 SVGIG (reference sequence). V shed 4 bases, J shed 3 bases, and the junction held 4 bases outside the gene matches. This CDR3 is 13 amino acids long. CDR3 DNA sequence: TGTGCCTGGAACCAGCGGGGGGACTACGAGCAGTACTTC. Protein sequence: CAWNQRGDYEQYF.

This clonotype has at least ten counts. V usage is TRBV5-1 and J usage is TRBJ2-5, with D possibly matching TRBD1 (6 bases). V lost 6 bases, J lost 1 base, and 16 bases lay in between. Per germline, CDR1 SGHRS and CDR2 YFSETQ. CDR3 length: 15 residues. The CDR3 region is CASTPGAIIQETQYF. The CDR3 coding sequence is TGCGCCAGCACCCCAGGGGCGATTATCCAAGAGACCCAGTACTTC.

This clonotype occurred a few times. The genes are TRBV20-1 and TRBJ2-3; 10 bases line up with TRBD2. Germline assignment: CDR1 DFQATT and CDR2 SNEGSKA (reference sequence). V was pared by 0 bases and J by 2 bases, with 14 bases of the junction left unmatched. The CDR3 has 19 amino acids. The CDR3, as DNA: TGCAGTGCTAGAGATGGACCGGTAGCGGGAGGTACCTTCACAGATACGCAGTATTTT. Amino acid sequence: CSARDGPVAGGTFTDTQYF.

Concerning this clonotype itself: Its ends do not fully match the called genes, so a read error is possible. This chain joins TRBV3-1 and TRBJ2-6; D remains ambiguous. CDR1 is LGHDT, CDR2 YNNKEL, per germline (reference sequence). The CDR3 extends over 18 amino acids. CDR3 region: CASCQEVGVRSGANVLTF. The CDR3 coding sequence is TGTGCCAGCTGCCAAGAAGTGGGCGTACGCTCTGGGGCCAACGTCCTGACTTTC.

This clonotype was counted only a few times. V gene TRBV7-8 combines with J gene TRBJ2-1; 14 positions match TRBD2. The CDR3 is made up of 17 amino acids. Germline assignment: CDR1 SGHVS and CDR2 FQNEAQ. V trimming: 4 bases; J trimming: 3 bases; junction bases outside the gene matches: 5. The CDR3 bases are TGTGCCAGCAGCTACCAGACTAGCGGGAGGGACTACAATGAGCAGTTCTTC. It is translated as CASSYQTSGRDYNEQFF.

This clonotype has at least ten counts. The chain joins TRBV5-1 to TRBJ1-2; D might be TRBD1 (6 bases). Trimming shortened V by 3 bases and J by 4 bases, and 19 bases separated the two germline ends. There are 16 residues in the CDR3. Germline lookup yields CDR1 SGHRS and CDR2 YFSETQ. The CDR3 DNA follows: TGCGCCAGCAGCTCCTTACCAGGACAGACCACCTATGGCTACACCTTC. It translates to CASSSLPGQTTYGYTF.

For the CDR3, the DNA is TGCAGTGCTCTCGAACCTAGCGCGAGCTCCTACAATGAGCAGTTCTTC. It translates to CSALEPSASSYNEQFF. The chain combines TRBV20-1 with TRBJ2-1, with D perhaps matching TRBD2 (6 bases). Per germline, CDR1 DFQATT and CDR2 SNEGSKA (reference sequence). The CDR3 loop spans 16 amino acids. V was trimmed by 5 bases and J by 0 bases, leaving 17 bases between them.

The V and J genes are TRBV5-1 and TRBJ2-3; 13 bases agree with TRBD2. The CDR3 covers 16 residues. The V segment lost 4 bases and the J segment 4 bases; nucleotides outside the gene matches: 6. In germline, CDR1 is SGHRS, CDR2 YFSETQ. The CDR3: CASSPLAGGPSDTQYF. Here the CDR3 DNA reads TGCGCCAGCAGCCCACTAGCGGGAGGGCCCTCAGATACGCAGTATTTT.

This chain joins TRBV11-2 and TRBJ2-3; D is unresolved. The V and J ends lost 3 bases and 8 bases respectively, with 9 bases between them. The CDR3 contains 12 residues. Germline loops: CDR1 SGHAT, CDR2 FQNNGV. CDR3: CASSFWPRTQYF. In nucleotides, the CDR3 is TGTGCCAGCAGCTTCTGGCCACGTACGCAGTATTTT.

A few counts support this clonotype. The genes are TRBV3-1 and TRBJ2-2; no clear D. CDR1 is LGHDT and CDR2 is YNNKEL in the germline V gene (reference sequence). This CDR3 spans 17 amino acids. Trimming cost V 0 bases and J 5 bases, with 16 bases left between them. This chain's CDR3 is CASSQEGPPLRTGELFF. The DNA for the CDR3 is TGTGCCAGCAGCCAAGAAGGCCCCCCCCTAAGGACCGGGGAGCTGTTTTTT.

The CDR3 DNA follows: TGCAGTGCTGACGTCCCGGGACAGGGATATGAGCAGTACTTC. Translation gives CSADVPGQGYEQYF. V usage is TRBV20-1 and J usage is TRBJ2-7; 9 nucleotides agree with TRBD1. The CDR3 is 14 residues long. Per the germline V gene, CDR1 is DFQATT and CDR2 is SNEGSKA (reference sequence). The J segment lost 7 bases and the V segment lost 5 bases, leaving 12 bases of the junction unmatched.

Many counts were recorded for this clonotype. The chain couples TRBV5-1 to TRBJ2-1, with 7 bases identical to TRBD1. From germline, CDR1 is SGHRS and CDR2 YFSETQ. This CDR3 is built from 16 residues. The V segment lost 2 bases and the J segment 0 bases; nucleotides outside the gene matches: 5. CDR3: CASSFGTASSYNEQFF. The DNA of the CDR3 is TGCGCCAGCAGCTTTGGGACAGCGAGCTCCTACAATGAGCAGTTCTTC.

A few counts support this clonotype. This chain joins TRBV6-5 and TRBJ2-7; 7 bases are a match to TRBD2. The V gene's germline CDR1 is MNHEY and CDR2 SVGAGI. V shed 5 bases and J 7 bases; nucleotides not matched to a gene: 5. The CDR3 spans 12 residues. DNA of the CDR3: TGTGCCAGCAGTACGGGAGGTCGGGAGCAGTACTTC. Its protein is CASSTGGREQYF.

This clonotype was counted many times. V usage is TRBV29-1 and J usage is TRBJ1-4, with 7 nucleotides matching TRBD1. The CDR3 runs 15 residues. After removal of 7 bases from V and 10 bases from J, the junction contained 18 bases not matched to a gene. The germline V gene encodes CDR1 SQVTM and CDR2 ANQGSEA. The CDR3 spells CSAEGRGTDFGKLFF. CDR3 DNA: TGCAGCGCTGAGGGGCGCGGGACAGATTTCGGAAAACTGTTTTTT.

The chain employs TRBV29-1 and TRBJ1-6; 9 bases map to TRBD1. Unmatched junction bases numbered 0, after V lost 4 bases and J lost 5 bases. Per the germline V gene, CDR1 is SQVTM and CDR2 is ANQGSEA. The CDR3 length is 13 residues. CDR3 DNA: TGCAGCGTTGGGGACAGGGATAATTCACCCCTCCACTTT. This gives the protein CSVGDRDNSPLHF.

The chain is built from TRBV28 and TRBJ2-7, with 8 bases that match TRBD2. V was clipped by 4 bases and J by 1 base; unmatched bases: 12. The length of the CDR3 is 17 residues. The germline gives CDR1 MDHEN, CDR2 SYDVKM. The CDR3 sequence is CASSWALSGRMSYEQYF. As DNA, the CDR3 is TGTGCCAGCAGTTGGGCCTTAAGCGGGAGAATGTCCTACGAGCAGTACTTC. Supplemented by reference TRBV28 and TRBJ2-7, the full variable domain reads DVKVTQSSRYLVKRTGEKVFLECVQDMDHENMFWYRQDPGLGLRLIYFSYDVKMKEKGDIPEGYSVSREKKERFSLILESASTNQTSMYLCASSWALSGRMSYEQYFGPGTRLTVT.

As concerns this clonotype: A much larger clone sits a single nucleotide away, making a read error possible. This sequence joins TRBV20-1 and TRBJ2-5; 7 positions agree with TRBD2. CDR1 and CDR2 (germline): DFQATT, SNEGSKA (reference sequence). V was clipped by 2 bases and J by 5 bases; unmatched bases: 8. The CDR3 has 14 amino acids. The CDR3 sequence: CSARWGGRHETQYF. The DNA of the CDR3 is TGCAGTGCTAGATGGGGCGGGAGACACGAGACCCAGTACTTC.

This rearrangement joins TRBV15 to TRBJ2-2; 14 bases line up with TRBD2. Trimming took 3 bases from V and 2 from J; bases not matched to a gene: 11. The CDR3 is 20 amino acids. The V gene's germline CDR1 is LNHNV and CDR2 YYDKDF (reference sequence). CDR3 bases: TGTGCCACCAGCAGCTTAGAGTGGACTAGCGGGAGGAATAACACCGGGGAGCTGTTTTTT. This translates into CATSSLEWTSGRNNTGELFF.

The table lists this clonotype with many counts. The chain is built from TRBV5-1 and TRBJ2-1; possible D gene TRBD1, 6 bases. With 4 bases removed from V and 11 bases from J, the gap between germline ends came to 19 bases. This CDR3 comprises 14 residues. Looked up from germline, CDR1 is SGHRS and CDR2 is YFSETQ. CDR3 DNA: TGCGCCAGCAGCAACGTTTTCAGGGGATCTCAGCAGTTCTTC. This encodes CASSNVFRGSQQFF.